Listed below are T cell receptor beta chains from one sample, sequenced in a study of T-cell memory formation after mild COVID-19. One entry per CDR3 protein, called by TCRdb with MiXCR from the 5' RACE reads. Among about 430,000 distinct CDR3 sequences listed, more than 20% were seen once. Sequenced material: PBMCs or a T cell subset sorted from them (not recorded which). The source of these receptors is an adult woman who had mild COVID-19 (a few samples of this study predate the infection). Cell type and time point are not known. The CDR3 runs from the conserved cysteine through the conserved F or W. A D gene is named only where the DNA matches it firmly. Where a row states a size, it is once, few, many or the class of an expanded clone; other rows omit it.

CDR3 protein | CDR3 DNA | J gene | D gene | clone size | V gene
CASSYSPSSYNEQFF | TGTGCCAGCAGTTACTCGCCGAGCTCCTACAATGAGCAGTTCTTC | TRBJ2-1 | . | . | TRBV6-2/TRBV6-3
CATSRIGDDYEQYF | TGTGCCACCAGCAGAATAGGGGATGACTACGAGCAGTACTTC | TRBJ2-7 | . | few | TRBV15
CASSRTGVAETQYF | TGCGCCAGCAGCCGGACAGGGGTGGCAGAGACCCAGTACTTC | TRBJ2-5 | TRBD1 | few | TRBV4-1
CASSGQGSVTEAFF | TGTGCCAGCAGTGGTCAGGGTTCTGTCACTGAAGCTTTCTTT | TRBJ1-1 | . | . | TRBV6-1
CASSPSPDPQSTDTQYF | TGTGCCAGCAGCCCGAGCCCCGACCCGCAGTCCACAGATACGCAGTATTTT | TRBJ2-3 | . | few | TRBV9
CSASRGTSSGANVLTF | TGCAGTGCTAGCCGGGGGACGTCCTCTGGGGCCAACGTCCTGACTTTC | TRBJ2-6 | . | . | TRBV20-1
CASSLSGIAKNIQYF | TGCGCCAGCAGCTTGTCGGGGATAGCCAAAAACATTCAGTACTTC | TRBJ2-4 | . | few | TRBV5-1
CASSLVHNDEQFF | TGTGCCAGCAGCTTAGTGCATAACGATGAGCAGTTCTTC | TRBJ2-1 | . | few | TRBV7-9
CSVEGRDRGDEQYF | TGCAGCGTTGAAGGGCGGGACAGGGGGGACGAGCAGTACTTC | TRBJ2-7 | TRBD1 | few | TRBV29-1
CASSLVSGGSTEAFF | TGTGCCAGCAGCTTAGTCTCAGGGGGTTCCACTGAAGCTTTCTTT | TRBJ1-1 | TRBD1 | . | TRBV7-9
CASSRELATSYNEQFF | TGCGCCAGCAGCCGGGAACTAGCGACCTCCTACAATGAGCAGTTCTTC | TRBJ2-1 | TRBD2 | . | TRBV4-1
CASSARLKNIQYF | TGTGCCAGCAGTGCCCGACTGAAAAACATTCAGTACTTC | TRBJ2-4 | . | once | TRBV28
CASSSVTSGRGETQYF | TGTGCCAGCAGTTCCGTGACTAGCGGGAGGGGTGAGACCCAGTACTTC | TRBJ2-5 | TRBD2 | . | TRBV6-5
CASSSEGRNTEAFF | TGCGCCAGCAGCTCCGAGGGACGGAACACTGAAGCTTTCTTT | TRBJ1-1 | . | few | TRBV5-1
CASERAGTSVTDTQYF | TGTGCCAGTGAAAGGGCCGGGACTAGCGTTACAGATACGCAGTATTTT | TRBJ2-3 | TRBD2 | . | TRBV7-2
CASSLEVLAEPYEQYF | TGTGCCAGCAGCTTAGAGGTACTAGCGGAACCCTACGAGCAGTACTTC | TRBJ2-7 | TRBD2 | . | TRBV7-6
CASSQSTGELFF | TGTGCCAGCAGCCAATCTACCGGGGAGCTGTTTTTT | TRBJ2-2 | . | . | TRBV3-1
CASSGPLAGGRETQYF | TGTGCCAGCAGTGGCCCGCTAGCGGGGGGGCGAGAGACCCAGTACTTC | TRBJ2-5 | TRBD2 | . | TRBV6-1
CASSPRTSAIYEQYF | TGTGCCAGCAGCCCCCGGACTAGCGCGATCTACGAGCAGTACTTC | TRBJ2-7 | TRBD2 | . | TRBV7-6
CASSDRDRAAYEQYF | TGTGCCAGCAGCGACCGGGACAGGGCAGCCTACGAGCAGTACTTC | TRBJ2-7 | TRBD1 | . | TRBV7-2
CASSSLLTNTEAFF | TGTGCCAGCAGCTCACTCTTAACGAACACTGAAGCTTTCTTT | TRBJ1-1 | . | few | TRBV7-9
CASSQQGAGSDTQYF | TGCGCCAGCAGCCAACAGGGGGCTGGCTCGGATACGCAGTATTTT | TRBJ2-3 | TRBD1 | many | TRBV4-3
CASSLVVDKNIQYF | TGTGCCAGCAGTTTAGTGGTGGACAAAAACATTCAGTACTTC | TRBJ2-4 | . | few | TRBV12-3/TRBV12-4
CASRVGTGGRHEQFF | TGTGCCAGCAGGGTAGGGACAGGGGGTAGGCATGAGCAGTTCTTC | TRBJ2-1 | TRBD1 | . | TRBV2
CASSQQSSYGYTF | TGTGCCAGCAGCCAACAGTCCTCTTATGGCTACACCTTC | TRBJ1-2 | . | . | TRBV14
CASSEQDLRTEAFF | TGTGCCAGCAGCGAACAGGATTTGAGGACTGAAGCTTTCTTT | TRBJ1-1 | . | . | TRBV6-2/TRBV6-3
CASSFEDANQPQNF | TGTGCCAGCAGCTTCGAGGACGCCAATCAGCCCCAGAATTTT | TRBJ1-5 | . | . | TRBV7-9
CSANPLAGPTEQFF | TGCAGTGCTAACCCACTAGCGGGGCCCACTGAGCAGTTCTTC | TRBJ2-1 | TRBD2 | . | TRBV20-1
CASSFPRPTNEKLFF | TGTGCCAGCAGCTTCCCAAGACCCACGAATGAAAAACTGTTTTTT | TRBJ1-4 | . | . | TRBV7-2
CASGGEETQYF | TGTGCCAGCGGGGGAGAGGAGACCCAGTACTTC | TRBJ2-5 | . | . | TRBV7-7
CASSHYGQEKLGYTF | TGTGCCAGCAGTCACTACGGCCAGGAAAAATTAGGCTACACCTTC | TRBJ1-2 | . | . | TRBV12-3/TRBV12-4
CASSHLGVEQYF | TGTGCCAGCAGTCATCTTGGGGTCGAGCAGTACTTC | TRBJ2-7 | . | few | TRBV28
CATTGFNTGELFF | TGCGCCACGACAGGGTTCAACACCGGGGAGCTGTTTTTT | TRBJ2-2 | TRBD1 | few | TRBV5-1
CASSYGYIEAFF | TGTGCCAGCAGCTATGGATATATAGAAGCTTTCTTT | TRBJ1-1 | . | . | TRBV5-6
CASSLEFFTGELFF | TGCGCCAGCAGCTTGGAATTCTTCACCGGGGAGCTGTTTTTT | TRBJ2-2 | . | once | TRBV5-1
CSVAGGFLTDTQYF | TGCAGTGTAGCGGGGGGGTTTTTAACAGATACGCAGTATTTT | TRBJ2-3 | TRBD2 | . | TRBV20-1
CAWSGRYEQYF | TGTGCCTGGAGTGGCCGCTACGAGCAGTACTTC | TRBJ2-7 | . | . | TRBV30
CSVENRADEQFF | TGCAGCGTTGAGAACAGGGCTGATGAGCAGTTCTTC | TRBJ2-1 | . | few | TRBV29-1
CASSQASHLEMNTGELFF | TGCGCCAGCAGCCAAGCTTCCCACTTGGAAATGAACACCGGGGAGCTGTTTTTT | TRBJ2-2 | . | few | TRBV4-3
CASSVGASVQFF | TGTGCCAGCAGTGTGGGGGCTAGCGTTCAGTTCTTC | TRBJ2-1 | . | . | TRBV6-5
CASSLDHWRGRGGNEQFF | TGTGCCAGCAGCTTAGATCATTGGCGGGGCCGCGGGGGGAATGAGCAGTTCTTC | TRBJ2-1 | TRBD2 | . | TRBV11-2
CASSLSRNNEQFF | TGTGCCAGCAGCTTAAGTAGAAACAATGAGCAGTTCTTC | TRBJ2-1 | . | . | TRBV7-2
CASSLLASGATDTQYF | TGTGCCAGCAGCTTATTAGCTAGCGGAGCCACAGATACGCAGTATTTT | TRBJ2-3 | TRBD2 | . | TRBV7-2
CATSDSTDQETQYF | TGTGCCACCAGTGATTCGACAGACCAAGAGACCCAGTACTTC | TRBJ2-5 | . | . | TRBV24-1
CASSRDRTDTQYF | TGCGCCAGCAGCCGGGACCGCACAGATACGCAGTATTTT | TRBJ2-3 | . | . | TRBV4-3
CSASGLALYEQYF | TGCAGTGCTTCGGGACTAGCCCTCTACGAGCAGTACTTC | TRBJ2-7 | TRBD2 | few | TRBV20-1
CASSLQVMNTEAFF | TGTGCCAGCAGCTTACAAGTCATGAACACTGAAGCTTTCTTT | TRBJ1-1 | . | few | TRBV7-9
CASSPLGTGGAETQYF | TGTGCCAGCAGCCCTCTTGGGACAGGGGGCGCGGAGACCCAGTACTTC | TRBJ2-5 | TRBD1 | . | TRBV7-2
CAWSYRGSGELFF | TGTGCCTGGAGTTACAGGGGGAGCGGGGAGCTGTTTTTT | TRBJ2-2 | TRBD1 | . | TRBV30
CASSEYVRGANTGELFF | TGTGCCAGCAGTGAATATGTCCGAGGGGCGAACACCGGGGAGCTGTTTTTT | TRBJ2-2 | . | . | TRBV2
CSVEDGLGGSYEQYF | TGCAGCGTTGAAGATGGGTTGGGTGGCTCCTACGAGCAGTACTTC | TRBJ2-7 | . | few | TRBV29-1
CASSLDGSTGELFF | TGCGCCAGCAGCTTGGACGGAAGCACCGGGGAGCTGTTTTTT | TRBJ2-2 | . | . | TRBV5-1
CASRDRTISLISGNTIYF | TGTGCCAGCAGGGACAGGACCATTTCTCTCATCTCTGGAAACACCATATATTTT | TRBJ1-3 | TRBD1 | few | TRBV12-3/TRBV12-4
CASRDRVPGEQYF | TGTGCCAGTAGAGATAGGGTTCCGGGCGAGCAGTACTTC | TRBJ2-7 | . | . | TRBV19
CSARTQEHSNQPQHF | TGCAGTGCTAGGACACAGGAACATAGCAATCAGCCCCAGCATTTT | TRBJ1-5 | . | . | TRBV20-1
CACVGQSYEQYF | TGTGCCTGCGTGGGTCAAAGCTACGAGCAGTACTTC | TRBJ2-7 | . | . | TRBV30
CASRVGGLMNTEAFF | TGTGCCAGCAGGGTGGGGGGGCTGATGAACACTGAAGCTTTCTTT | TRBJ1-1 | . | . | TRBV12-3/TRBV12-4